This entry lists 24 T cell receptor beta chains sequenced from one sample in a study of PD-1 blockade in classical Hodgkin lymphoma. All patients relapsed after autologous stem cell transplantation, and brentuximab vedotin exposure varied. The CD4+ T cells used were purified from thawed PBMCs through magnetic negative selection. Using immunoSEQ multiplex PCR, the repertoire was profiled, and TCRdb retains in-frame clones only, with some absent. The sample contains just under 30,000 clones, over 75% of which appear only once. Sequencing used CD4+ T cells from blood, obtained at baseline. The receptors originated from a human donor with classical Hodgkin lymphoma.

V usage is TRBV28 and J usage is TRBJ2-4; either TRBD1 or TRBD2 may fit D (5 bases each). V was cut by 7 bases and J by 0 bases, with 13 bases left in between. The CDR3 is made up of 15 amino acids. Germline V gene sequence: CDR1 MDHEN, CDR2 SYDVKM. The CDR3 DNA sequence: TGTGCCAGCACTGAGGGGCGCGTAGCCAAAAACATTCAGTACTTC. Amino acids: CASTEGRVAKNIQYF.

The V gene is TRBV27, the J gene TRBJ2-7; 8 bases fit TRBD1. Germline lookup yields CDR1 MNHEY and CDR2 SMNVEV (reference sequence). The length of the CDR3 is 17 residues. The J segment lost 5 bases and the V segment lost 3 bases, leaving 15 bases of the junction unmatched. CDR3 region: CASSFGTGGKKGNEQYF. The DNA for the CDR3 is TGTGCCAGCAGTTTCGGGACAGGAGGCAAGAAGGGAAACGAGCAGTACTTC.

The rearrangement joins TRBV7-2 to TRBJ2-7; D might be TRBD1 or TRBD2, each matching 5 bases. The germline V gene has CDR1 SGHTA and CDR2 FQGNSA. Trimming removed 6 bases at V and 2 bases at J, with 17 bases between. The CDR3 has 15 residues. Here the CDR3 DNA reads TGTGCCAGCAGACCAGGGTCGTCGAGGGCCTACGAGCAGTACTTC. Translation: CASRPGSSRAYEQYF. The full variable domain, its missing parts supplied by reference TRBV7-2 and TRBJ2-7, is GAGVSQSPSNKVTEKGKDVELRCDPISGHTALYWYRQSLGQGLEFLIYFQGNSAPDKSGLPSDRFSAERTGGSVSTLTIQRTQQEDSAVYLCASRPGSSRAYEQYFGPGTRLTVT.

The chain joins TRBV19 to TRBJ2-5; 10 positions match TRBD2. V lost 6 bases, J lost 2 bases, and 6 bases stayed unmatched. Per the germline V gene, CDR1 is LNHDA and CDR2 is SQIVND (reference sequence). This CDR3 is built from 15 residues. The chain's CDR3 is CASSFIAGGQETQYF. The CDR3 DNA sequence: TGTGCCAGTAGCTTCATAGCGGGAGGACAAGAGACCCAGTACTTC. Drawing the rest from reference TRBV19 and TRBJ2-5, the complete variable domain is DGGITQSPKYLFRKEGQNVTLSCEQNLNHDAMYWYRQDPGQGLRLIYYSQIVNDFQKGDIAEGYSVSREKKESFPLTVTSAQKNPTAFYLCASSFIAGGQETQYFGPGTRLLVL.

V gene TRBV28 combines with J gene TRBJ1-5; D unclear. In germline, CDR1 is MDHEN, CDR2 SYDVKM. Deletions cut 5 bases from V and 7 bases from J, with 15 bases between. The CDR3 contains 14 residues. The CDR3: CASSANGRWQPQHF. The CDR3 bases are TGTGCCAGCAGTGCCAACGGTCGGTGGCAGCCCCAGCATTTT.

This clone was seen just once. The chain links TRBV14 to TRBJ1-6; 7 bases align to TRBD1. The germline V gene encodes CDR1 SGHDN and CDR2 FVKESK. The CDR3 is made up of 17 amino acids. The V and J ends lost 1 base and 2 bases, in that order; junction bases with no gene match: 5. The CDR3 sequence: CASSQAGRGTYNSPLHF. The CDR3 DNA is TGTGCCAGCAGCCAAGCAGGCAGGGGGACCTATAATTCACCCCTCCACTTT.

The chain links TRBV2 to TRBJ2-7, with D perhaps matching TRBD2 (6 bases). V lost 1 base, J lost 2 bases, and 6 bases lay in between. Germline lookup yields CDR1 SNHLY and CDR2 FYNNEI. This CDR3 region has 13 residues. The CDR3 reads CASSEGRAYEQYF. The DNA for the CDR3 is TGTGCCAGCAGTGAAGGGAGGGCCTACGAGCAGTACTTC.

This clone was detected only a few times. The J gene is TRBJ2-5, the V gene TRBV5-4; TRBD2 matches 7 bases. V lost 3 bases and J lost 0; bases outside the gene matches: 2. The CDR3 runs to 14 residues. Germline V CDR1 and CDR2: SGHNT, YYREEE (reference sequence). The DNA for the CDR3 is TGTGCCAGCAGCTCAACTAGCGACCAAGAGACCCAGTACTTC. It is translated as CASSSTSDQETQYF.

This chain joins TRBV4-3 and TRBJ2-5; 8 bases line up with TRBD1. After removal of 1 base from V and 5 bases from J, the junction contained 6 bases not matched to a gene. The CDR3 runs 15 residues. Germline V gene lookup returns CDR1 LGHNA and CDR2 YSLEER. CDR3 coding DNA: TGCGCCAGCAGCCAAGTTGGCAGGGGGCTGGAGACCCAGTACTTC. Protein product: CASSQVGRGLETQYF.

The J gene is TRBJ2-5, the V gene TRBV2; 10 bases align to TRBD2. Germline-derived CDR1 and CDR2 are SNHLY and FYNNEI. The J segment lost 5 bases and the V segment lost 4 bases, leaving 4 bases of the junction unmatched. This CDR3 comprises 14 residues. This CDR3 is CASSVTSGTETQYF. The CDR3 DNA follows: TGTGCCAGCAGTGTTACTAGCGGGACGGAGACCCAGTACTTC.

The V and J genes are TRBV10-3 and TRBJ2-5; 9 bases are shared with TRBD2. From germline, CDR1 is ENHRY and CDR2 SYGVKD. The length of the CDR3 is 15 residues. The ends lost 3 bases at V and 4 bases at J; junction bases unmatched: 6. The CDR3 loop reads CAISDAGGLGETQYF. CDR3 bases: TGTGCCATCAGTGATGCGGGAGGGTTGGGAGAGACCCAGTACTTC.

The CDR3 DNA reads as TGTGCCAGCAGCCGCTTGGAGCGGGAAACCTACGAGCAGTACTTC. Its protein product is CASSRLERETYEQYF. The chain combines TRBV7-2 with TRBJ2-7, with 7 bases identical to TRBD2. The CDR3 totals 15 residues. CDR1 is SGHTA and CDR2 is FQGNSA in the germline V gene. J was trimmed by 2 bases and V by 5 bases; bases with no gene match: 9.

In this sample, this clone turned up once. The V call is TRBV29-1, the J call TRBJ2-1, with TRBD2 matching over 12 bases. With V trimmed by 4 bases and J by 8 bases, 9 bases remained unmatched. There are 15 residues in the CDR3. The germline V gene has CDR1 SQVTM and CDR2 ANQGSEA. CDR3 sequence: CSVGGLAGLGDEQFF. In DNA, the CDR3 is TGCAGCGTTGGAGGACTAGCGGGACTTGGGGATGAGCAGTTCTTC.

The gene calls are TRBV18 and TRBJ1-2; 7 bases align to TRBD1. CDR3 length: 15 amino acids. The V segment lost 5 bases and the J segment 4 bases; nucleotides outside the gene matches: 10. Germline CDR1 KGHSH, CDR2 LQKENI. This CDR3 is CASSGVGTDFYGYTF. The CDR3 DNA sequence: TGTGCCAGCTCAGGGGTTGGGACAGATTTCTATGGCTACACCTTC.

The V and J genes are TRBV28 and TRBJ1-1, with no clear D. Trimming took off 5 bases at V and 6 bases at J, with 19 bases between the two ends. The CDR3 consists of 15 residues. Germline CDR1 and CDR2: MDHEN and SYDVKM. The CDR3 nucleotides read TGTGCCAGCAGTGCATACTTACTCATTACCCCTGAAGCTTTCTTT. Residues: CASSAYLLITPEAFF.

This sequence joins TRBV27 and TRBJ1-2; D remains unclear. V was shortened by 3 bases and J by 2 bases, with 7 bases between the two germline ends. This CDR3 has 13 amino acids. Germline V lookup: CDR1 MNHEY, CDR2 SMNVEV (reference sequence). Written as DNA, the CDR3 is TGTGCCAGCAGTTTGGAGGGAAACTATGGCTACACCTTC. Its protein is CASSLEGNYGYTF.

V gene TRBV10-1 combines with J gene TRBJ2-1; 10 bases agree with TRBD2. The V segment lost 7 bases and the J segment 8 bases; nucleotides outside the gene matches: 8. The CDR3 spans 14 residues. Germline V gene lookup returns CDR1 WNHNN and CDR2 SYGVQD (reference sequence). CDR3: CASKREGRGDEQFF. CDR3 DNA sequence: TGCGCCAGCAAGCGGGAGGGCCGAGGGGATGAGCAGTTCTTC.

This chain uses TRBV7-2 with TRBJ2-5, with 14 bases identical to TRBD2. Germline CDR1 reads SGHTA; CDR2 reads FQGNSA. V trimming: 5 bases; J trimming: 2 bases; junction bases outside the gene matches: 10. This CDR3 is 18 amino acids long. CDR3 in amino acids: CASSKPGLAGVGQETQYF. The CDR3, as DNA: TGTGCCAGCAGCAAACCGGGACTAGCGGGAGTTGGGCAAGAGACCCAGTACTTC. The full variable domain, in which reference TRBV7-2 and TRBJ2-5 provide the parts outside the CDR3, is GAGVSQSPSNKVTEKGKDVELRCDPISGHTALYWYRQSLGQGLEFLIYFQGNSAPDKSGLPSDRFSAERTGGSVSTLTIQRTQQEDSAVYLCASSKPGLAGVGQETQYFGPGTRLLVL.

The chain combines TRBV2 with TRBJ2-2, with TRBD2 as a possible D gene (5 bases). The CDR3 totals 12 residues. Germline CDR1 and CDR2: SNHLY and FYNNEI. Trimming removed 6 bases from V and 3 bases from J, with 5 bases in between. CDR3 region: CASRGDTGELFF. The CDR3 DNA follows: TGTGCCAGCAGGGGAGACACCGGGGAGCTGTTTTTT.

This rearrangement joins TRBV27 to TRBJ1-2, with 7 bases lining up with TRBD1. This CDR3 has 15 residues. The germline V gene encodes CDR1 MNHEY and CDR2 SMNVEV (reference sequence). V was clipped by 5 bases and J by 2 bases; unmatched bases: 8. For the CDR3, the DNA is TGTGCCAGCAGTAGATCGACAGGGTTCAACTATGGCTACACCTTC. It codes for CASSRSTGFNYGYTF.

The CDR3 region is CASSFSDRKSNYGYTF. In DNA form, the CDR3 reads TGTGCCAGCAGCTTCTCGGACAGGAAGTCTAACTATGGCTACACCTTC. The chain couples TRBV5-6 to TRBJ1-2; 7 bases fit TRBD1. V lost 2 bases and J lost 0; bases outside the gene matches: 7. The germline V gene encodes CDR1 SGHDT and CDR2 YYEEEE. CDR3 length: 16 residues.

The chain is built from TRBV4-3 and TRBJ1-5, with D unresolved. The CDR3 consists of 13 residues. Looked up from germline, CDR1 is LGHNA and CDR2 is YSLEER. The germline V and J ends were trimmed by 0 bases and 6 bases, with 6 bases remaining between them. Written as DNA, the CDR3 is TGCGCCAGCAGCCAAGATTTGCCTCAGCCCCAGCATTTT. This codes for CASSQDLPQPQHF.

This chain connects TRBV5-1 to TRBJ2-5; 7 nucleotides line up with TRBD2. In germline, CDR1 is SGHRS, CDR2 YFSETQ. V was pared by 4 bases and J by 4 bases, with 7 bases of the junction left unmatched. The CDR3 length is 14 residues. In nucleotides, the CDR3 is TGCGCCAGCAGCCCAGGGAGGGGTCGAGAGACCCAGTACTTC. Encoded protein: CASSPGRGRETQYF.

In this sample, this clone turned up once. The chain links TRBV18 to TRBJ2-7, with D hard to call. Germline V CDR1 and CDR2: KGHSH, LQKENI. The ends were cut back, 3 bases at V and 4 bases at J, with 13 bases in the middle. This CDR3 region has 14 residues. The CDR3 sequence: CASSPGRPQYEQYF. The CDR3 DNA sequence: TGTGCCAGCTCACCCGGACGTCCACAGTACGAGCAGTACTTC.